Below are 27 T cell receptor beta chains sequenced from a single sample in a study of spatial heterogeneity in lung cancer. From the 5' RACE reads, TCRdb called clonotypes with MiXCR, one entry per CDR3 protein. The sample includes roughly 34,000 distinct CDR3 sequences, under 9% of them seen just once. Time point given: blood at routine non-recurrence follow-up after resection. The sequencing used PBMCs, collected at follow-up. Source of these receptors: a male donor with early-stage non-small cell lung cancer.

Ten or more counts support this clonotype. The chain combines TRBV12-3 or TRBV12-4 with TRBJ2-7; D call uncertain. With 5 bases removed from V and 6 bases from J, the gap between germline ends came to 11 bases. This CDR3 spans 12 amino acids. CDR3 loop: CASSPNGVEQYF. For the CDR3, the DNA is TGTGCCAGCAGTCCCAACGGAGTCGAGCAGTACTTC.

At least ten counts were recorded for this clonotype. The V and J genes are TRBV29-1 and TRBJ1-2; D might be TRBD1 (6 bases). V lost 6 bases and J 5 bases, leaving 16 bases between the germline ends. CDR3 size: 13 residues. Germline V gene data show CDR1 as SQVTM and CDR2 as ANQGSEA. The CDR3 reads CSVKTGFAYGYTF. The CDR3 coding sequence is TGCAGCGTGAAAACAGGGTTTGCTTATGGCTACACCTTC.

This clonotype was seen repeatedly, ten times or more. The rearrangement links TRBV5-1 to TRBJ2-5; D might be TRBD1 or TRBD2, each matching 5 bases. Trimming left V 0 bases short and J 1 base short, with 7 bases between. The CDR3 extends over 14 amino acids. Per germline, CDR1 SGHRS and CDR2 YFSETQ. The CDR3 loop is CASSLEGTQETQYF. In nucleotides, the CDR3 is TGCGCCAGCAGCTTGGAAGGGACCCAAGAGACCCAGTACTTC. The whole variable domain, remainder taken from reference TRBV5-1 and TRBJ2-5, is KAGVTQTPRYLIKTRGQQVTLSCSPISGHRSVSWYQQTPGQGLQFLFEYFSETQRNKGNFPGRFSGRQFSNSRSEMNVSTLELGDSALYLCASSLEGTQETQYFGPGTRLLVL.

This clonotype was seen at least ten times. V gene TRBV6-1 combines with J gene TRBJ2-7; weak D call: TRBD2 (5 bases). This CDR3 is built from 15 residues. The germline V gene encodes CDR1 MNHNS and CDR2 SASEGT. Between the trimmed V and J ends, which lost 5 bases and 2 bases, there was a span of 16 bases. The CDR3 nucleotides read TGTGCCAGCAGTACCCGGGATCTAGCCCCCTACGAGCAGTACTTC. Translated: CASSTRDLAPYEQYF.

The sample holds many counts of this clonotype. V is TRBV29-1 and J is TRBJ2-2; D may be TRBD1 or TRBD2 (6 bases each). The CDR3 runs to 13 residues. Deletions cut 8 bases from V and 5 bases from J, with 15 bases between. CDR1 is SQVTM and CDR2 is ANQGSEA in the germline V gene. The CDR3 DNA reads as TGCAGCTACCGGGGGCTGGGAACCGGGGAGCTGTTTTTT. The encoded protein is CSYRGLGTGELFF.

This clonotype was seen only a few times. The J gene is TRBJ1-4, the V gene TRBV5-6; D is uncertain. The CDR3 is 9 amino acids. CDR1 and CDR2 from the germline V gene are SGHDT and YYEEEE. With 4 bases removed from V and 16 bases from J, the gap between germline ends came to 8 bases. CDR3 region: CASSLWTFF. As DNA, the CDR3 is TGTGCCAGCAGCCTCTGGACGTTTTTT.

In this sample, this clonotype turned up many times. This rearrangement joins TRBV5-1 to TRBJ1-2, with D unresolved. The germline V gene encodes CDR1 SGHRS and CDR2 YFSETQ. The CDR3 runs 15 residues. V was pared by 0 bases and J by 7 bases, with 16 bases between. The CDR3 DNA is TGCGCCAGCAGCTTGGGAGGAACACGGACCGGTGGCTACACCTTC. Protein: CASSLGGTRTGGYTF.

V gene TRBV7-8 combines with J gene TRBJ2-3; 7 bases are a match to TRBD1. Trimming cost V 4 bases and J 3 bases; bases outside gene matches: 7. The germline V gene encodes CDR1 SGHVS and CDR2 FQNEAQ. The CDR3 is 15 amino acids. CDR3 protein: CASSSRDRRTDTQYF. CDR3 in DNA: TGTGCCAGCAGCTCCCGGGACAGACGTACAGATACGCAGTATTTT. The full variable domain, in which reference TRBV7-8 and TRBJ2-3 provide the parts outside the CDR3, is GAGVSQSPRYKVAKRGQDVALRCDPISGHVSLFWYQQALGQGPEFLTYFQNEAQLDKSGLPSDRFFAERPEGSVSTLKIQRTQQEDSAVYLCASSSRDRRTDTQYFGPGTRLTVL.

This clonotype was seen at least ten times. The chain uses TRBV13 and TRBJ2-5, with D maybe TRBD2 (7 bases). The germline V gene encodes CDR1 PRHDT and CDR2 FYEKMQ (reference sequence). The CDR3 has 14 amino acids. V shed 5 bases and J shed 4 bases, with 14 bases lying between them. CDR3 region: CASSTGRGAETQYF. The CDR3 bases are TGTGCCAGCAGCACCGGACGGGGGGCAGAGACCCAGTACTTC. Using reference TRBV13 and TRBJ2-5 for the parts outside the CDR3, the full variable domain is AAGVIQSPRHLIKEKRETATLKCYPIPRHDTVYWYQQGPGQDPQFLISFYEKMQSDKGSIPDRFSAQQFSDYHSELNMSSLELGDSALYFCASSTGRGAETQYFGPGTRLLVL.

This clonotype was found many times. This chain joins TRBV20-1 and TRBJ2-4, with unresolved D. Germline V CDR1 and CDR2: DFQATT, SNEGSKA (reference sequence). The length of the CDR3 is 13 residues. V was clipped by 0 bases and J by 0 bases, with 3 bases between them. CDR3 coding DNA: TGCAGTGCTAGAGAGCTAGCCAAAAACATTCAGTACTTC. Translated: CSARELAKNIQYF.

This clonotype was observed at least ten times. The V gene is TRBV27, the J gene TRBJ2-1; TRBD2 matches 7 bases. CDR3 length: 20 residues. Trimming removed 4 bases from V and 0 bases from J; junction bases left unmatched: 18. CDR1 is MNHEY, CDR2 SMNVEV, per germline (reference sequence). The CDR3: CASSSLTSAPHHFSYNEQFF. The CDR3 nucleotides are TGTGCCAGCAGTTCCTTAACTAGCGCGCCCCACCATTTCTCCTACAATGAGCAGTTCTTC.

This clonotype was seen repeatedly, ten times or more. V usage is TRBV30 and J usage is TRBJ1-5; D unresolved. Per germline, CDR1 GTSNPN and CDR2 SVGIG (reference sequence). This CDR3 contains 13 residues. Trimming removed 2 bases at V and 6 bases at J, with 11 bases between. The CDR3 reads CAWSTREIQPQHF. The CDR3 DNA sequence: TGTGCCTGGAGTACGAGGGAAATTCAGCCCCAGCATTTT.

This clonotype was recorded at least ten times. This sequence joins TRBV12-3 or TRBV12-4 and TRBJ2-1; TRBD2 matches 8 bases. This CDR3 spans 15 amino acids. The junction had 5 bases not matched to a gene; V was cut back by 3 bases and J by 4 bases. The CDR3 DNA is TGTGCCAGCAGTTTTGGGACTAGGAAATACAATGAGCAGTTCTTC. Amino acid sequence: CASSFGTRKYNEQFF.

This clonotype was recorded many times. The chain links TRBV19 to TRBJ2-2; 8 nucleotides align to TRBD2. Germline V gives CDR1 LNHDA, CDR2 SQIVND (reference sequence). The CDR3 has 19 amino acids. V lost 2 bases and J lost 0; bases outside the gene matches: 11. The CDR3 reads CASSIWGKAGATNTGELFF. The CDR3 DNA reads TGTGCCAGTAGTATATGGGGCAAAGCGGGGGCTACGAACACCGGGGAGCTGTTTTTT.

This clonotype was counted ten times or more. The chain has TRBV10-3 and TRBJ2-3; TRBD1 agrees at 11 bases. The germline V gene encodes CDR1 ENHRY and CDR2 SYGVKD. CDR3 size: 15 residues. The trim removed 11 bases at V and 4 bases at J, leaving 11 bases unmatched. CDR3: CAATPGQGGSDTQYF. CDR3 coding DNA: TGTGCCGCAACCCCGGGACAGGGGGGTTCAGATACGCAGTATTTT.

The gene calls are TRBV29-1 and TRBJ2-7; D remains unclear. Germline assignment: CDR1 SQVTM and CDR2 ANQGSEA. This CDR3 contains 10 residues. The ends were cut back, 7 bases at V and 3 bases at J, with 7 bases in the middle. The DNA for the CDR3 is TGCAGCGCCGGAGACTACGAGCAGTACTTC. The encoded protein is CSAGDYEQYF.

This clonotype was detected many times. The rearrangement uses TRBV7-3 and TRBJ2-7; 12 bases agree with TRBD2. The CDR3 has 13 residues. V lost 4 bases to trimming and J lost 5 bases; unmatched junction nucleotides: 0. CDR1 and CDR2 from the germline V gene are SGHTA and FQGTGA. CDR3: CASSWTSGDEQYF. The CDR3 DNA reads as TGTGCCAGCAGCTGGACTAGCGGGGACGAGCAGTACTTC.

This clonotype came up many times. CDR3 coding DNA: TGTGCCAGCAGCCAAATCGGGGGTCAAGAGACCCAGTACTTC. This translates into CASSQIGGQETQYF. The chain uses TRBV3-1 and TRBJ2-5, with D perhaps matching TRBD2 (6 bases). The CDR3 loop spans 14 amino acids. Deletions cut 2 bases from V and 2 bases from J, with 9 bases between. CDR1 LGHDT and CDR2 YNNKEL come from the germline V gene (reference sequence).

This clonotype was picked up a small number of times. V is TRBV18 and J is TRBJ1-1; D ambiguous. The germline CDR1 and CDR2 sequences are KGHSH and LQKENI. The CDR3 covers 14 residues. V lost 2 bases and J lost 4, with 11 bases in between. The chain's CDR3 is CASSPGVSGTEAFF. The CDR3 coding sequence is TGTGCCAGCTCACCAGGGGTCTCGGGCACTGAAGCTTTCTTT.

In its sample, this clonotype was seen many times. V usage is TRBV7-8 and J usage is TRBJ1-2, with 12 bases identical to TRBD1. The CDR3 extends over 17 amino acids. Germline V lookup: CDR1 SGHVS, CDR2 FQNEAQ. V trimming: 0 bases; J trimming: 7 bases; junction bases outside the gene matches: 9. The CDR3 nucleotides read TGTGCCAGCAGCTTAGCTGAGGGGACAGGGGGCTTGGGTGGCTACACCTTC. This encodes CASSLAEGTGGLGGYTF.

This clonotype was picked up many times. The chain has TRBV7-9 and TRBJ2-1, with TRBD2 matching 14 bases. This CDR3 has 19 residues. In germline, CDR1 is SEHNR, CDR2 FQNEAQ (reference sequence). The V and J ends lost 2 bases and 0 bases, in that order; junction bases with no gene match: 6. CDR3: CASSLFMTSGGASYNEQFF. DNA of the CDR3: TGTGCCAGCAGCTTATTCATGACTAGCGGGGGGGCCTCCTACAATGAGCAGTTCTTC.

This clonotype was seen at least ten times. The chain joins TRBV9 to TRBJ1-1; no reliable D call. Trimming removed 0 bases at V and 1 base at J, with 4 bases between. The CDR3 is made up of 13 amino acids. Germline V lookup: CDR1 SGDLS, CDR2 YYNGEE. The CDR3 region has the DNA TGTGCCAGCAGCGTAGGACCGAACACTGAAGCTTTCTTT. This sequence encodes CASSVGPNTEAFF.

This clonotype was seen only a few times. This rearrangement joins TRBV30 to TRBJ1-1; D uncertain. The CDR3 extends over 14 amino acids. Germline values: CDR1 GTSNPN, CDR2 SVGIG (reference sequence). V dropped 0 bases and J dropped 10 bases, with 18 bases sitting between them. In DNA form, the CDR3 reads TGTGCCTGGAGTGTATATGTGGGTCGGAGTGGAGCTTTCTTT. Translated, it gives CAWSVYVGRSGAFF.

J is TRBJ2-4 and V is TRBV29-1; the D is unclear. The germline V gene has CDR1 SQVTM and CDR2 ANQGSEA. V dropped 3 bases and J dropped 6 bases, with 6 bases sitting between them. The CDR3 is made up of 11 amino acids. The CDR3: CSVDQVNIQYF. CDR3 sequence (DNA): TGCAGCGTTGATCAAGTAAACATTCAGTACTTC. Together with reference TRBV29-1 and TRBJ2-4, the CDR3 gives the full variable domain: SAVISQKPSRDICQRGTSLTIQCQVDSQVTMMFWYRQQPGQSLTLIATANQGSEATYESGFVIDKFPISRPNLTFSTLTVSNMSPEDSSIYLCSVDQVNIQYFGAGTRLSVL.

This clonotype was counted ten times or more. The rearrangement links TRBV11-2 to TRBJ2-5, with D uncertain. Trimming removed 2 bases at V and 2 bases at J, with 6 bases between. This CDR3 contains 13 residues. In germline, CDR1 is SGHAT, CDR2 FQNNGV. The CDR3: CASSLSDQETQYF. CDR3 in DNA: TGTGCCAGCAGCTTATCGGATCAAGAGACCCAGTACTTC.

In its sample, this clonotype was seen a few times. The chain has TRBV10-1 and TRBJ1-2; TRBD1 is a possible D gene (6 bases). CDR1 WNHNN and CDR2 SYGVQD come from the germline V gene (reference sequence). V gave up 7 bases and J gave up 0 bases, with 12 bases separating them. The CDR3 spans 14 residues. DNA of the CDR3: TGCGCCAGCATCGACAGGACTGCTAACTATGGCTACACCTTC. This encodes CASIDRTANYGYTF.

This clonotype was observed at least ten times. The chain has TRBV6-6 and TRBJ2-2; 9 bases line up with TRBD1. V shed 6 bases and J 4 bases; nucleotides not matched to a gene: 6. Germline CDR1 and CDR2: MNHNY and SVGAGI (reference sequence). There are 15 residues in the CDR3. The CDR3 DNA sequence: TGTGCCAGCAGGCGGACAGGGGTCGCCACCGGGGAGCTGTTTTTT. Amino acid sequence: CASRRTGVATGELFF.